This T cell receptor (beta chain) was found in a study of blood T cell repertoires in COVID-19. Patients from Seattle were sampled longitudinally, starting during active infection. V dropped 1 base and J dropped 4 bases, with 10 bases sitting between them. Germline assignment: CDR1 SEHNR and CDR2 FQNEAQ (reference sequence). The CDR3 contains 14 residues. Produced via immunoSEQ multiplex PCR; TCRdb's table is partial and in-frame only. The data contain 200,000 to 250,000 clones, about 86% of them seen just once; the ten biggest clones take up 10%. This clone was recorded only once. The chain uses TRBV7-9 and TRBJ1-2; D unresolved. The sequenced sample was peripheral blood. The clonotype was recovered from a woman in her forties or fifties with COVID-19, enrolled during active disease. This chain's CDR3 is CASSLDLGSYGYTF. In nucleotides, the CDR3 is TGTGCCAGCAGCTTAGATTTGGGCTCCTATGGCTACACCTTC. Combining the CDR3 with reference TRBV7-9 and TRBJ1-2 gives the whole variable domain DTGVSQNPRHKITKRGQNVTFRCDPISEHNRLYWYRQTLGQGPEFLTYFQNEAQLEKSRLLSDRFSAERPKGSFSTLEIQRTEQGDSAMYLCASSLDLGSYGYTFGSGTRLTVV.